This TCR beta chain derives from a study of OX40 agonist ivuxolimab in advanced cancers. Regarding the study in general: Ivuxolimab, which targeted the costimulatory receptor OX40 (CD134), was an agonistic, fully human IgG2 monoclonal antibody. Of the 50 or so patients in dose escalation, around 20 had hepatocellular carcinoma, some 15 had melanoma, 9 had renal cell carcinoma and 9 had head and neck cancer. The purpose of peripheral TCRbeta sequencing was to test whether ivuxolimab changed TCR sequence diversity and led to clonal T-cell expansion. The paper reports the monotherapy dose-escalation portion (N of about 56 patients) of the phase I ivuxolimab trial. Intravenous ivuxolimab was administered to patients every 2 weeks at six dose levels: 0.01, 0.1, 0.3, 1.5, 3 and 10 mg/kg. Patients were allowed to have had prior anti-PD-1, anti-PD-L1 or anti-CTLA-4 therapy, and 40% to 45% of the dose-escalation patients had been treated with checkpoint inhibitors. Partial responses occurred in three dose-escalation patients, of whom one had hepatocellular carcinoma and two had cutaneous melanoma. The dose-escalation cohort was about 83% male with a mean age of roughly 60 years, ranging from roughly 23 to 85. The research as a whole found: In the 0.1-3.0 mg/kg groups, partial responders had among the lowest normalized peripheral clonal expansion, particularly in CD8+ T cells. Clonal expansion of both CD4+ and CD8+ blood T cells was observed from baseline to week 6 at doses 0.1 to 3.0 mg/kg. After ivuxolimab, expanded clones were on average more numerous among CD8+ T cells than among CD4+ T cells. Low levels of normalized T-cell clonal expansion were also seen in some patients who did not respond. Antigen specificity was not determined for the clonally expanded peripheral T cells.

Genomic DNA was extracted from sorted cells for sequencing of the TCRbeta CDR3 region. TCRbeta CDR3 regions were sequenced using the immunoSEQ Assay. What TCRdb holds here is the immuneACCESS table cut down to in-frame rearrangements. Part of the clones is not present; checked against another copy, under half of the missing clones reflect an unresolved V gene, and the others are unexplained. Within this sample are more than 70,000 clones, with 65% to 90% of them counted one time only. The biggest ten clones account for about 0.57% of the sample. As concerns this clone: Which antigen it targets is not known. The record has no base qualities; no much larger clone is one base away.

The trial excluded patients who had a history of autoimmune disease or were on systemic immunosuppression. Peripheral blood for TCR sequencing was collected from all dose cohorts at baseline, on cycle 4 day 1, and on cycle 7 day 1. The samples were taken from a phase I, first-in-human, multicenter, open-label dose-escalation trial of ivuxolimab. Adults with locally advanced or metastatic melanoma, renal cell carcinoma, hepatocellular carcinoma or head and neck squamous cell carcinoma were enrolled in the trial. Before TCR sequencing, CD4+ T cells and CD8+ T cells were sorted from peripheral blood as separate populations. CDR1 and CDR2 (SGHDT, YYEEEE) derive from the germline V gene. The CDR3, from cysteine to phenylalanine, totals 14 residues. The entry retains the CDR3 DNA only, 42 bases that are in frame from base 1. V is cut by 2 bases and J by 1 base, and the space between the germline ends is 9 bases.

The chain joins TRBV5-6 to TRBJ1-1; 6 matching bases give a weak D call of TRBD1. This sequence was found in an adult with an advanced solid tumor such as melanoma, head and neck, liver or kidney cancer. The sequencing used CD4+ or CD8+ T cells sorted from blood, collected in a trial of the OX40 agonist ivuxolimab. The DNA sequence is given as TGTGCCAGCAGCTTTGGACAGCAGAACACTGAAGCTTTCTTT. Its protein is CASSFGQQNTEAFF.